This T cell receptor (beta chain) was retrieved from a study of response to subunit inactivated influenza vaccine. MiXCR, applied by TCRdb to the RT-PCR reads, yields one record per CDR3 protein. This sample yields about 540,000 distinct CDR3 sequences, of which approximately 24% are seen a single time; around 2.8% belongs to the top ten. This clonotype was detected only a few times. The CDR3 spans 15 residues. Looked up from germline, CDR1 is SGHDN and CDR2 is FVKESK. Trimming removed 2 bases from V and 7 bases from J; junction bases left unmatched: 8. These records were also assigned to another study, of T cells expressing NK-cell markers. That paper states: TCR beta cDNA was made by 5'RACE template switching with UMIs. In about six donors, dominant NKG2C+ clonotypes were roughly 1.0-7.5% of CD8+ T cells. Clones of NKG2C+ T cells that had expanded were of unclear HCMV specificity.

The TCR originated in a man between 45 and 60 years old who received an inactivated influenza vaccine. The sample here was CD4+ T cells sorted from PBMCs, taken about 12 days after vaccination. This chain links TRBV14 with TRBJ2-1; 7 bases are shared with TRBD2. The CDR3 protein is CASSQRRPGRNEQFF. In DNA, the CDR3 is TGTGCCAGCAGCCAACGAAGGCCCGGGAGGAATGAGCAGTTCTTC. Drawing the rest from reference TRBV14 and TRBJ2-1, the complete variable domain is EAGVTQFPSHSVIEKGQTVTLRCDPISGHDNLYWYRRVMGKEIKFLLHFVKESKQDESGMPNNRFLAERTGGTYSTLKVQPAELEDSGVYFCASSQRRPGRNEQFFGPGTRLTVL.